This is a list of T cell receptor beta chains from one sample in a study of metastatic and nonmetastatic thyroid tumors. TCRdb re-called clones from the PCR reads using MiXCR. The data hold under 35,000 clones, with around a quarter observed a single time. Sample: blood. The receptors originated from a female donor with papillary thyroid cancer or a benign thyroid nodule (not recorded which). Some clones in this sample may be carry-over from other donors' samples. CDR3s include the opening cysteine and the closing phenylalanine or tryptophan. Fields, in order: D gene, clone size, J gene, V gene, CDR3 DNA, CDR3 protein. A D gene is named only where the DNA matches it firmly. Expanded clones get a size class; other rows say once, few or many, or leave the size out.

d_call: NA; clone_size: NA; j_call: TRBJ1-2; v_call: TRBV30; cdr3_nt: TGTGCCTTTGAAGGGGGACACTATGGCTACACCTTC; cdr3_aa: CAFEGGHYGYTF
d_call: TRBD2; clone_size: NA; j_call: TRBJ2-3; v_call: TRBV30; cdr3_nt: TGTGCCTGGAGATTCGGTAGCGGGGGCCCCGGTACGCAGTATTTT; cdr3_aa: CAWRFGSGGPGTQYF
d_call: TRBD2; clone_size: NA; j_call: TRBJ2-7; v_call: TRBV20-1; cdr3_nt: TGCAGTGCTGAACCTAGCGGGAGGGACTACGAGCAGTACTTC; cdr3_aa: CSAEPSGRDYEQYF
d_call: NA; clone_size: many; j_call: TRBJ1-1; v_call: TRBV29-1; cdr3_nt: TGCAGCGTTGAAAGTTTCTCCACTGAAGCTTTCTTT; cdr3_aa: CSVESFSTEAFF
d_call: NA; clone_size: many; j_call: TRBJ2-2; v_call: TRBV7-6; cdr3_nt: TGTGCCAGCAGCTTAGGTTCGAACACCGGGGAGCTGTTTTTT; cdr3_aa: CASSLGSNTGELFF
d_call: TRBD1; clone_size: many; j_call: TRBJ2-2; v_call: TRBV3-1; cdr3_nt: TGTGCCAGCAGCCAAGGGGACAGAGACACCGGGGAGCTGTTCTTT; cdr3_aa: CASSQGDRDTGELFF
d_call: NA; clone_size: few; j_call: TRBJ2-7; v_call: TRBV20-1; cdr3_nt: TGCAGTGCTACCTCACCGTCGGGGAAGGGCTACGAGCAGTACTTC; cdr3_aa: CSATSPSGKGYEQYF
d_call: TRBD1; clone_size: many; j_call: TRBJ1-2; v_call: TRBV3-1; cdr3_nt: TGTGCCAGCAGCCAAGCGGCGGACAGGGGATACTATGGCTACACCTTC; cdr3_aa: CASSQAADRGYYGYTF
d_call: TRBD2; clone_size: many; j_call: TRBJ2-1; v_call: TRBV9; cdr3_nt: TGTGCCAGCAGCGGGCCCTCTTCTAGCGGTGAGCAGTTCTTC; cdr3_aa: CASSGPSSSGEQFF
d_call: TRBD2; clone_size: many; j_call: TRBJ2-3; v_call: TRBV24-1; cdr3_nt: TGTGCCACCAGTGAGACTAGCGGGAGGGCCGGGGATACGCAGTATTTT; cdr3_aa: CATSETSGRAGDTQYF
d_call: NA; clone_size: NA; j_call: TRBJ2-7; v_call: TRBV20-1; cdr3_nt: TGCGGTGCTCACTCCCTGGGGACAAACTACGAGCAGTACTTC; cdr3_aa: CGAHSLGTNYEQYF
d_call: NA; clone_size: NA; j_call: TRBJ1-2; v_call: TRBV6-5; cdr3_nt: TGTGCCAGCAGTTACCTGGGTAGGTATGGCTACACCTTC; cdr3_aa: CASSYLGRYGYTF
d_call: TRBD2; clone_size: many; j_call: TRBJ2-3; v_call: TRBV20-1; cdr3_nt: TGCAGTGCTAGGCCGGGACTAGCGGGAGGGAGAGATACGCAGTATTTT; cdr3_aa: CSARPGLAGGRDTQYF
d_call: NA; clone_size: many; j_call: TRBJ2-3; v_call: TRBV11-2; cdr3_nt: TGTGCCAGCAGCTTAAGGTTAGATACGCAGTATTTT; cdr3_aa: CASSLRLDTQYF
d_call: NA; clone_size: many; j_call: TRBJ2-3; v_call: TRBV2; cdr3_nt: TGTGCCAGCAGTGACTCTAGCACAGATACGCAGTATTTT; cdr3_aa: CASSDSSTDTQYF
d_call: NA; clone_size: many; j_call: TRBJ2-7; v_call: TRBV5-6; cdr3_nt: TGTGCCAGCAGCTCGGGACTCCAAAACTCCTACGAGCAGTACTTC; cdr3_aa: CASSSGLQNSYEQYF
d_call: NA; clone_size: many; j_call: TRBJ2-1; v_call: TRBV24-1; cdr3_nt: TGTGCCACCAGTGATTGGACCCAAAGGAGATTCTTC; cdr3_aa: CATSDWTQRRFF
d_call: NA; clone_size: many; j_call: TRBJ2-5; v_call: TRBV7-2; cdr3_nt: TGTGCCAGCAGCCAAGGTTGGGGGGGGGCGATCGGGACCCAGTACTTC; cdr3_aa: CASSQGWGGAIGTQYF
d_call: TRBD1; clone_size: many; j_call: TRBJ1-5; v_call: TRBV7-8; cdr3_nt: TGTGCCAGCAGCTTGGGACAGGCCGGCAATCAGCCCCAGCATTTT; cdr3_aa: CASSLGQAGNQPQHF
d_call: NA; clone_size: NA; j_call: TRBJ2-3; v_call: TRBV20-1; cdr3_nt: TGCAGTTCGCCTACGGACTATCGGGTTACCACAGATACGCAGTATTTT; cdr3_aa: CSSPTDYRVTTDTQYF
d_call: NA; clone_size: few; j_call: TRBJ1-2; v_call: TRBV6-2/TRBV6-3; cdr3_nt: TGTGCCAGCAGTTACATAGGACAGCAAGGGGCCACTAACTATGGCTACACCTTC; cdr3_aa: CASSYIGQQGATNYGYTF
d_call: TRBD1; clone_size: many; j_call: TRBJ2-3; v_call: TRBV28; cdr3_nt: TGTGCCAGCAGTGACTTCGAACAGGGGCAGGCAGATACGCAGTATTTT; cdr3_aa: CASSDFEQGQADTQYF
d_call: TRBD2; clone_size: many; j_call: TRBJ2-5; v_call: TRBV2; cdr3_nt: TGTGCCAGCGACGGACTAGCGGGAGAGACCCAGTACTTC; cdr3_aa: CASDGLAGETQYF
d_call: NA; clone_size: many; j_call: TRBJ1-1; v_call: TRBV5-1; cdr3_nt: TGCGCCAGCAGCTTGGAAGGGGGGACCACTGAAGCTTTCTTT; cdr3_aa: CASSLEGGTTEAFF
d_call: NA; clone_size: few; j_call: TRBJ2-7; v_call: TRBV6-1; cdr3_nt: TGTGCCAGCAGTGAAGCCCCTGTCTACGAGCAGTACTTC; cdr3_aa: CASSEAPVYEQYF
d_call: NA; clone_size: many; j_call: TRBJ2-7; v_call: TRBV4-2; cdr3_nt: TGTGCCAGCAGCCGCGATTACGGACAGACATCCTACGAGCAGTACTTC; cdr3_aa: CASSRDYGQTSYEQYF
d_call: NA; clone_size: many; j_call: TRBJ1-2; v_call: TRBV24-1; cdr3_nt: TGTGCCACCAGTGAGGCGGACAGAGAATATGGCTACACCTTC; cdr3_aa: CATSEADREYGYTF
d_call: NA; clone_size: NA; j_call: TRBJ2-2; v_call: TRBV6-4; cdr3_nt: TGTGCCAGCAGTTCCGGGAACACCGGGGAGCTGTTTTTT; cdr3_aa: CASSSGNTGELFF
d_call: TRBD2; clone_size: NA; j_call: TRBJ2-5; v_call: TRBV6-1; cdr3_nt: TGTGCCAGCAGTGAAGAGGGCCAGCGGGGGGGAGAGACCCAGTACTTC; cdr3_aa: CASSEEGQRGGETQYF
d_call: NA; clone_size: medium-sized; j_call: TRBJ2-7; v_call: TRBV27; cdr3_nt: TGTGCCAGCAGTTGCGTTAGGAAGGCCGAATTAGACTACGAGCAGTACTTC; cdr3_aa: CASSCVRKAELDYEQYF
d_call: TRBD1; clone_size: few; j_call: TRBJ1-2; v_call: TRBV28; cdr3_nt: TGTGCCAGCAGTTTACAGCCCCTCGGGGACAGGCGATTCTATGGCTACACCTTC; cdr3_aa: CASSLQPLGDRRFYGYTF
d_call: NA; clone_size: many; j_call: TRBJ2-3; v_call: TRBV24-1; cdr3_nt: TGTGCCACCAGTGGGGCTAGAGACACAGATACGCAGTATTTT; cdr3_aa: CATSGARDTDTQYF
d_call: NA; clone_size: many; j_call: TRBJ2-5; v_call: TRBV24-1; cdr3_nt: TGTGCCACCAGTGGAGGGGAGCCAGGGAGGCAGGAGACCCAGTACTTC; cdr3_aa: CATSGGEPGRQETQYF
d_call: TRBD2; clone_size: NA; j_call: TRBJ2-7; v_call: TRBV28; cdr3_nt: TGTGCCAGCATCTCCGCTGTGACTAGCGGATCCTACGAGCAGTACTTC; cdr3_aa: CASISAVTSGSYEQYF
d_call: TRBD1; clone_size: many; j_call: TRBJ1-4; v_call: TRBV15; cdr3_nt: TGTGCCACCAGCAGAGATTCCCTCGGGACAGGGTCTGAAAAACTGTTTTTT; cdr3_aa: CATSRDSLGTGSEKLFF
d_call: TRBD2; clone_size: many; j_call: TRBJ2-3; v_call: TRBV7-2; cdr3_nt: TGTGCCAGCAGCTTAGCCCCCGGACTAGCGCCCACTCCGCAGTATTTT; cdr3_aa: CASSLAPGLAPTPQYF
d_call: NA; clone_size: many; j_call: TRBJ2-2; v_call: TRBV12-3/TRBV12-4; cdr3_nt: TGTGCCAGCAGTCCGGGAAGGACCAACGGGGGGGAGCTGTTTTTT; cdr3_aa: CASSPGRTNGGELFF
d_call: TRBD1; clone_size: once; j_call: TRBJ2-3; v_call: TRBV20-1; cdr3_nt: TGCAGTGCTAGAGTGGGACAGGTAACTAGCACAGATACGCAGTATTTT; cdr3_aa: CSARVGQVTSTDTQYF
d_call: NA; clone_size: many; j_call: TRBJ1-2; v_call: TRBV10-3; cdr3_nt: TGTGCCATCAGTGCGGGAGGCAGGGGAGATGGCTACACCTTC; cdr3_aa: CAISAGGRGDGYTF
d_call: TRBD2; clone_size: NA; j_call: TRBJ2-1; v_call: TRBV2; cdr3_nt: TGTGCCAGCAGTGAAGGGCTAGCGGGAGAGTCCTACAATGAGCAGTTCTTC; cdr3_aa: CASSEGLAGESYNEQFF
d_call: NA; clone_size: many; j_call: TRBJ1-6; v_call: TRBV9; cdr3_nt: TGTGCCAGCAGCGTGTCCAGGGCGAATTCACCCCTCCACTTT; cdr3_aa: CASSVSRANSPLHF
d_call: TRBD1; clone_size: many; j_call: TRBJ2-1; v_call: TRBV5-1; cdr3_nt: TGCGCCAGCAGCCAGGGGGCGTCTAACAATGAGCAGTTCTTC; cdr3_aa: CASSQGASNNEQFF
d_call: TRBD2; clone_size: few; j_call: TRBJ2-2; v_call: TRBV20-1; cdr3_nt: TGCAGGGGCTGTATCCACACCGGGACTAGCGGGAGTGGGTCCGGGCAGCTGTTTTTT; cdr3_aa: CRGCIHTGTSGSGSGQLFF
d_call: NA; clone_size: few; j_call: TRBJ2-3; v_call: TRBV6-2/TRBV6-3; cdr3_nt: TGTGCCAGCAGATCTCGTCGACAGATGGGCAGAGATACGCAGTATTTT; cdr3_aa: CASRSRRQMGRDTQYF
d_call: NA; clone_size: many; j_call: TRBJ1-1; v_call: TRBV7-2; cdr3_nt: TGTGCCAGCAGCTGGGACCCGAACACTGAAGCTTTCTTT; cdr3_aa: CASSWDPNTEAFF
d_call: NA; clone_size: many; j_call: TRBJ2-1; v_call: TRBV20-1; cdr3_nt: TGCAGTGCTAGAGACCAGGGGAATGTCAATGAGCAGTTCTTC; cdr3_aa: CSARDQGNVNEQFF
d_call: TRBD2; clone_size: NA; j_call: TRBJ2-1; v_call: TRBV28; cdr3_nt: TGTGCCAGCAGGACGGGAGGGCCTCATGAGCAGTTCTTC; cdr3_aa: CASRTGGPHEQFF
d_call: NA; clone_size: few; j_call: TRBJ2-7; v_call: TRBV20-1; cdr3_nt: TGCAGTGCCTCACCCGGGACAAGGTCCTCCTACGAGCAGTACTTC; cdr3_aa: CSASPGTRSSYEQYF
d_call: TRBD2; clone_size: medium-sized; j_call: TRBJ2-7; v_call: TRBV7-2; cdr3_nt: TGTGCCAGCAGCTTAGATAGCGGGAACTACGAGCAGTACTTC; cdr3_aa: CASSLDSGNYEQYF
d_call: NA; clone_size: many; j_call: TRBJ2-3; v_call: TRBV7-3; cdr3_nt: TGTGCCAGCAGCTTATCAGCGTTGGATACGCAGTATTTT; cdr3_aa: CASSLSALDTQYF
d_call: TRBD1; clone_size: medium-sized; j_call: TRBJ2-7; v_call: TRBV6-2/TRBV6-3; cdr3_nt: TGTGCCAGCAGTTACGGACAGGGGGGCTACGAGCAGTACTTC; cdr3_aa: CASSYGQGGYEQYF
d_call: NA; clone_size: few; j_call: TRBJ1-1; v_call: TRBV6-2/TRBV6-3; cdr3_nt: TGTGCCAGCAGTTACTTGTCAGGTCCCACGAGAGCTTTCTTT; cdr3_aa: CASSYLSGPTRAFF
d_call: NA; clone_size: once; j_call: TRBJ2-5; v_call: TRBV5-8; cdr3_nt: NA; cdr3_aa: CASSLGMGQGETHYF
d_call: NA; clone_size: many; j_call: TRBJ2-1; v_call: TRBV7-6; cdr3_nt: TGTGCCAGCAGACAAGAGTCGGGTGATCACAATGAGCAGTTCTTC; cdr3_aa: CASRQESGDHNEQFF
d_call: TRBD1; clone_size: many; j_call: TRBJ1-2; v_call: TRBV12-3/TRBV12-4; cdr3_nt: TGTGCCAGCAGGGGGGACAGGATAGGGGATGGCTACACCTTC; cdr3_aa: CASRGDRIGDGYTF
d_call: NA; clone_size: medium-sized; j_call: TRBJ1-5; v_call: TRBV25-1; cdr3_nt: TGTGCCAGCAGTGAATCGCCAGGGGATAGCAATCAGCCCCAGCATTTT; cdr3_aa: CASSESPGDSNQPQHF